This TCR beta chain is drawn from a study of blood T cell repertoires in COVID-19. Study overall: The United States, Italy and Spain provided the acute and convalescent COVID-19 samples. T cells, B-cell-depleted T cells, or PBMCs provided the cDNA or gDNA that served as material.

As originally analysed: The authors estimated nucleated cell counts from reference gene primer amplification. Clones were read by immunoSEQ multiplex PCR, and TCRdb kept only the in-frame ones, dropping some. For V, J and clone size, that table is used; D and trimming come from the DNA. This sample has 39,000 or so clones, with roughly nine tenths found just once. The clonotype was recovered from a man aged 50 to 59 with active COVID-19. The source material was peripheral blood.

CDR3: CARDIRLGGTEAFF. The DNA for the CDR3 is TGTGCCAGGGATATTCGCCTGGGGGGCACTGAAGCTTTCTTT. This chain joins TRBV2 and TRBJ1-1, with D possibly matching TRBD1 (5 bases). This CDR3 has 14 residues. CDR1 and CDR2 (germline): SNHLY, FYNNEI. Trimming stripped 9 bases from V and 4 bases from J, with 18 bases between.